The rows below give T cell receptor beta chains drawn from one sample of a study of blood T cell repertoires in COVID-19. Using immunoSEQ multiplex PCR, the repertoire was profiled, and TCRdb retains in-frame clones only, with some absent. The table lists tens of thousands of clones, 70% to 75% of them singletons. Material: peripheral blood. These receptors were collected from a man between 65 and 79 years old with acute or convalescent COVID-19. CDR3s include the opening cysteine and the closing phenylalanine or tryptophan. Fields, in order: D gene, J gene, clone size, V gene, CDR3 DNA, CDR3 protein. A D gene is named only where the DNA matches it firmly. Expanded clones are given a class, and other clones once, few, many or no size at all.

>-|TRBJ1-1|-|TRBV28
TGTGCCAGCAGTTTTCAGAGGTCAGGGATTGAAGCTTTCTTT
CASSFQRSGIEAFF
>-|TRBJ2-3|-|TRBV27
TGTGCCAGCAGTTTAAATACGGGGGATACGCAGTATTTT
CASSLNTGDTQYF
>-|TRBJ2-7|-|TRBV7-8
TGTGCCAGCAGCTCGCGGACAAAGATCTACGAGCAGTACTTC
CASSSRTKIYEQYF
>-|TRBJ1-2|-|TRBV6-5
TGTGCCAGCAGCCCCGGGGGGGTAGGTGGCTACACCTTC
CASSPGGVGGYTF
>-|TRBJ1-5|-|TRBV10-3
TGTGCCATCAGTGAAGAACAGCCTTATCAGCCCCAGCATTTT
CAISEEQPYQPQHF
>-|TRBJ2-3|many|TRBV28
TGTGCCAGCAGTTCGCCGGGACAGCATCCCGGGACTCCCCACACAGATACGCAGTATTTT
CASSSPGQHPGTPHTDTQYF
>TRBD1|TRBJ1-5|-|TRBV28
TGTGCCAGCAGTTTACAGGGACAGGGGGCAATTCTTCGGTTTCAGCCCCAGCATTTT
CASSLQGQGAILRFQPQHF
>TRBD1|TRBJ2-7|-|TRBV27
TGTGCCAGCAGTCGACAGGGTTCCTACGAGCAGTACTTC
CASSRQGSYEQYF
>-|TRBJ2-1|-|TRBV10-3
TGTGCCATCAGTGAGTCCCTACGTTACAATGAGCAGTTCTTC
CAISESLRYNEQFF
>TRBD2|TRBJ2-2|-|TRBV20-1
TGCAGTGCTAGTGTCTCCCCGGGGAGGGCGGGAGGGCCAATCTGCCCCGGGGAGCTGTTTTTT
CSASVSPGRAGGPICPGELFF
>-|TRBJ2-5|-|TRBV5-4
TGTGCCAGCAGCTTGGGGGCAGGACAGCCAGAGACCCAGTACTTC
CASSLGAGQPETQYF
>-|TRBJ1-2|few|TRBV19
TGTGCCAGTAGTTGGCGGATGGACTATGGCTACACCTTC
CASSWRMDYGYTF
>-|TRBJ2-1|-|TRBV29-1
TGCAGCGCCCCCCGGGAACACTCCTACAATGAGCAGTTCTTC
CSAPREHSYNEQFF
>TRBD1|TRBJ1-4|-|TRBV5-6
TGTGCCAGCAACAGCCTTGGGACAGAACTTAATGAAAAACTGTTTTTT
CASNSLGTELNEKLFF
>-|TRBJ2-6|few|TRBV5-6
TGTGCCAGCAGCTTGTATAGAGCTGGGGCCAACGTCCTGACTTTC
CASSLYRAGANVLTF
>-|TRBJ1-5|-|TRBV6-2/TRBV6-3
TGTGCCAGCAGTTACTCTCCGCAGATTAGCAATCAGCCCCAGCATTTT
CASSYSPQISNQPQHF
>-|TRBJ1-5|few|TRBV28
TGTGCCAGCAGGGTGCAGGTGGGTCAGCCCCAGCATTTT
CASRVQVGQPQHF
>TRBD1|TRBJ2-3|-|TRBV11-2
TGTGCCAGCAGCTCAACAGGGGGCCTTAGCACAGATACGCAGTATTTT
CASSSTGGLSTDTQYF
>TRBD2|TRBJ2-3|-|TRBV4-3
TGCGCCAGCAGCCCCAGCGGGAGGGAGGGAGATACGCAGTATTTT
CASSPSGREGDTQYF
>-|TRBJ2-1|-|TRBV7-2
TGTGCCAGCAGCCCCCATGGCACTAGCACTGAGCAGTTCTTC
CASSPHGTSTEQFF
>TRBD2|TRBJ2-2|-|TRBV24-1
TGTGCCACCAGTCTAGCGGGAGTGAACACCGGGGAGCTGTTTTTT
CATSLAGVNTGELFF
>-|TRBJ2-2|-|TRBV2
TGTGCCAGCAGTGAAAACGGGGGAGGTGGCACCGGGGAGCTGTTTTTT
CASSENGGGGTGELFF
>-|TRBJ1-2|-|TRBV2
TGTGCCAGCAGAGGGGATGCGAGGTGGGAATCTGGCTACACCTTC
CASRGDARWESGYTF
>TRBD2|TRBJ2-2|-|TRBV6-6
TGTGCCAGCAGAGCTGCAGCGGGACTGAACACCGGGGAGCTGTTTTTT
CASRAAAGLNTGELFF
>TRBD2|TRBJ2-1|-|TRBV27
TGTGCCAGCAGGTCTAGCGGGTCCCCCTACAATGAGCAGTTCTTC
CASRSSGSPYNEQFF
>TRBD1|TRBJ1-2|-|TRBV5-1
TGCGCCAGCAGCTTGGCAGGGGGGCGGGATGGCTACACCTTC
CASSLAGGRDGYTF
>-|TRBJ1-5|-|TRBV6-6
TGTGCCAGCAAGGAACCGGGACAGCCCCAGCATTTT
CASKEPGQPQHF
>TRBD2|TRBJ2-7|-|TRBV27
TGTGCCAGCAGTTTTTATGGACTAGCGGGTCTCCCCCCATACGAGCAGTACTTC
CASSFYGLAGLPPYEQYF
>-|TRBJ1-1|-|TRBV4-1
TGCGCCAGCAGCCAAGAAACGGGGTACACTGAAGCTTTCTTT
CASSQETGYTEAFF
>TRBD1|TRBJ1-1|-|TRBV19
TGTGCCAGTAGTATTGCCCCACAGGGGTTGAACACTGAAGCTTTCTTT
CASSIAPQGLNTEAFF
>-|TRBJ1-1|-|TRBV28
TGTGCCAGCAGCCTAGCGCAGGCGGGGAAGTACACTGAAGCTTTCTTT
CASSLAQAGKYTEAFF
>TRBD2|TRBJ2-1|-|TRBV19
TGTGCCAGTAGAGGGGGACTAGCGGGAGTGAATGAGCAGTTCTTC
CASRGGLAGVNEQFF
>TRBD1|TRBJ2-5|-|TRBV7-8
TGTGCCAGCAGCTGGGACAGGGGGCCGACGGGGACCCAGTACTTC
CASSWDRGPTGTQYF
>TRBD2|TRBJ2-2|-|TRBV9
TGTGCCAGCAGCGACCCACCTGGACTAGTGGGCGGGGAGCTGTTTTTT
CASSDPPGLVGGELFF
>-|TRBJ1-6|few|TRBV3-1/TRBV3-2
TGTGCCAGCAGCCAAGGCGAGTGGACACTCAATTCACCCCTCCACTTT
CASSQGEWTLNSPLHF
>-|TRBJ2-5|once|TRBV3-1/TRBV3-2
TGTGCCAGCAGCTCGGAGACCCAGTACTTC
CASSSETQYF
>TRBD2|TRBJ2-1|-|TRBV25-1
TGTGCCACCCATAGCGGGAGTTACAATGAGCAGTTCTTC
CATHSGSYNEQFF
>-|TRBJ2-1|-|TRBV7-8
TGTGCCAGCAGCTTCCGGGAACACAATGAGCAGTTCTTC
CASSFREHNEQFF
>TRBD1|TRBJ1-2|-|TRBV5-4
TGTGCCAGCAGCGGGGACAGGGCGGACTATGGCTACACCTTC
CASSGDRADYGYTF
>TRBD2|TRBJ2-3|once|TRBV2
TGTGCCAGCATTTCTAGCGGTACAGATACGCAGTATTTT
CASISSGTDTQYF
>TRBD1|TRBJ2-2|-|TRBV7-7
TGTGCTAGCAGTTTGCCTTTAGGGGCAGGGGGAAGTACCGGGGAGCTGTTTTTT
CASSLPLGAGGSTGELFF
>-|TRBJ2-5|-|TRBV7-2
TGTGCCAGCAGCTTTCAGCAGGGGAGTCAAGAGACCCAGTACTTC
CASSFQQGSQETQYF
>-|TRBJ2-7|-|TRBV6-5
TGTGCCAGCAGTTACTCGGGCGGGTTTAGCTCCTACGAGCAGTACTTC
CASSYSGGFSSYEQYF
>-|TRBJ2-5|-|TRBV18
TGTGCCAGCTCACCCCCCATGGGGGCCGCCCCAAGGAGCCAGTACTTC
CASSPPMGAAPRSQYF
>TRBD2|TRBJ2-1|few|TRBV29-1
TGCAGCGTTGCTGGGTGGACTAGCGGGAGAACCTCCCGGAATGAGCAGTTCTTC
CSVAGWTSGRTSRNEQFF
>TRBD2|TRBJ2-5|-|TRBV7-2
TGTGCCAGCAGCGGCCGGACTAGCAGTGGCGAGACCCAGTACTTC
CASSGRTSSGETQYF